Following are 2 T cell receptor beta chains from one sample sequenced in a study of Graves' ophthalmopathy and Graves' hyperthyroidism. TCR beta CDR3 regions were amplified from RNA transcripts. Second-round multiplex PCR came after first-round RT-PCR with HTBI primers. TCRdb re-analysed the multiplex PCR reads in MiXCR, keeping a single row per CDR3 protein. The sample has 200,000 to 250,000 distinct CDR3 sequences; around 50% are singletons. Sequenced: peripheral blood. Source of these receptors: an adult man with Graves' ophthalmopathy.

The rearrangement joins TRBV6-5 to TRBJ2-7; D unresolved. The germline gives CDR1 MNHEY, CDR2 SVGAGI. Trimming removed 8 bases at V and 0 bases at J, with 11 bases between. The CDR3 runs to 13 residues. Here the CDR3 DNA reads TGTGCCAGCGGGCTCTTGAGCTCCTACGAGCAGTACTTC. The encoded protein is CASGLLSSYEQYF.

This clonotype has more than one count but fewer than ten. The J gene is TRBJ1-1, the V gene TRBV9; D is possibly TRBD1 (5 bases). V lost 0 bases, J lost 8 bases, and 11 bases lay in between. Germline assignment: CDR1 SGDLS and CDR2 YYNGEE. This CDR3 has 13 residues. CDR3 region: CASSVDEGREAFF. For the CDR3, the DNA is TGTGCCAGCAGCGTAGATGAGGGACGGGAAGCTTTCTTT. The full variable domain, with the rest looked up from reference TRBV9 and TRBJ1-1, is DSGVTQTPKHLITATGQRVTLRCSPRSGDLSVYWYQQSLDQGLQFLIQYYNGEERAKGNILERFSAQQFPDLHSELNLSSLELGDSALYFCASSVDEGREAFFGQGTRLTVV.